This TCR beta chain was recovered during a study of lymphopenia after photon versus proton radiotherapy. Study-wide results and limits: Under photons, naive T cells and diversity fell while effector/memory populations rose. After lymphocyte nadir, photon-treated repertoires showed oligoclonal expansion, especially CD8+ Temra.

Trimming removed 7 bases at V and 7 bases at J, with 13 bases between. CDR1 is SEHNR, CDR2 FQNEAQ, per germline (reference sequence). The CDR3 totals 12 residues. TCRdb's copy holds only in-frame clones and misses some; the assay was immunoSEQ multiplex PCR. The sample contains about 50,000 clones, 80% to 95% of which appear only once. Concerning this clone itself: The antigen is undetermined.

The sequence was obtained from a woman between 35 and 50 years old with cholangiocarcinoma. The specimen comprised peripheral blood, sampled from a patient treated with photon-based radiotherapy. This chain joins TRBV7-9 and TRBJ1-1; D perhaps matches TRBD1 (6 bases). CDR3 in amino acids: CASTQTGFEAFF. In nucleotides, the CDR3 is TGTGCCAGCACCCAGACAGGATTTGAAGCTTTCTTT. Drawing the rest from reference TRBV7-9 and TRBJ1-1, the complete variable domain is DTGVSQNPRHKITKRGQNVTFRCDPISEHNRLYWYRQTLGQGPEFLTYFQNEAQLEKSRLLSDRFSAERPKGSFSTLEIQRTEQGDSAMYLCASTQTGFEAFFGQGTRLTVV.